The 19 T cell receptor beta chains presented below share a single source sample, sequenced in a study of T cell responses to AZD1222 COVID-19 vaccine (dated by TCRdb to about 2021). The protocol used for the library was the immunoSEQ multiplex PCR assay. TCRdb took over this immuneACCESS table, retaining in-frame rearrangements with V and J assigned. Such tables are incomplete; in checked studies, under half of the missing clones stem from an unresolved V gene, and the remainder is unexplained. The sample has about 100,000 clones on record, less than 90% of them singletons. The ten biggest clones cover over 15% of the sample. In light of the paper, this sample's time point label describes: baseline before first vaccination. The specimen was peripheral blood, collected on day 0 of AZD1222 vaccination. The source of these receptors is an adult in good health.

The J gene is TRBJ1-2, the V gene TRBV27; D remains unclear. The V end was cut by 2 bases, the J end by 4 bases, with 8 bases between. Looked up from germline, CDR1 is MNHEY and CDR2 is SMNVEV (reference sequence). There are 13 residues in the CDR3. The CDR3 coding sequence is TGTGCCAGCAGTTTAACGTTCGGCTATGGCTACACCTTC. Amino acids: CASSLTFGYGYTF.

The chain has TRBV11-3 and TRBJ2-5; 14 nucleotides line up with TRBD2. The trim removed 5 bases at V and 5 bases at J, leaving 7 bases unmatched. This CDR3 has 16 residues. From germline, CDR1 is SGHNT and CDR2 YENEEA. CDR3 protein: CASSPRLAGGPETQYF. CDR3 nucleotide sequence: TGTGCCAGCAGCCCCCGACTAGCGGGGGGGCCGGAGACCCAGTACTTC.

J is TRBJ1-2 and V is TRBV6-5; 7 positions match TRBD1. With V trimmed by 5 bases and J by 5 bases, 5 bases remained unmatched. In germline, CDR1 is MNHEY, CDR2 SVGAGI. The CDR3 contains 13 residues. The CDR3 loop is CASSPGQRYGYTF. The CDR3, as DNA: TGTGCCAGCAGTCCGGGACAGCGATATGGCTACACCTTC.

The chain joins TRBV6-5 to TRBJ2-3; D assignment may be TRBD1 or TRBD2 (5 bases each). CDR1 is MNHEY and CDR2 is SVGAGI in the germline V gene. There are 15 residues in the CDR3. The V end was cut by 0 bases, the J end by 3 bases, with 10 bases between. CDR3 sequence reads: CASSYSGEITDTQYF. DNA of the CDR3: TGTGCCAGCAGTTACTCAGGGGAGATTACAGATACGCAGTATTTT.

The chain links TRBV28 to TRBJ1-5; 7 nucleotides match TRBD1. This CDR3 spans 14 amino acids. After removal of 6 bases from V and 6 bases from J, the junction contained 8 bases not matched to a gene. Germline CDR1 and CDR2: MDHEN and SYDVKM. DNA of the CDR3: TGTGCCAGCAGGCTGGGGCAGGGGGGTCAGCCCCAGCATTTT. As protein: CASRLGQGGQPQHF. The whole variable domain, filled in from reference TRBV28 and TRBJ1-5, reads DVKVTQSSRYLVKRTGEKVFLECVQDMDHENMFWYRQDPGLGLRLIYFSYDVKMKEKGDIPEGYSVSREKKERFSLILESASTNQTSMYLCASRLGQGGQPQHFGDGTRLSIL.

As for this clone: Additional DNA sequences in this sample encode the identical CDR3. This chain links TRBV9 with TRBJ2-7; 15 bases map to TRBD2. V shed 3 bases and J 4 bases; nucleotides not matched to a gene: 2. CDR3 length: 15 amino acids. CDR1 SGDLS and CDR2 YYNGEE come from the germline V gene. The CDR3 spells CASSAGTSGGYEQYF. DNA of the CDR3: TGTGCCAGCAGCGCCGGGACTAGCGGGGGGTACGAGCAGTACTTC.

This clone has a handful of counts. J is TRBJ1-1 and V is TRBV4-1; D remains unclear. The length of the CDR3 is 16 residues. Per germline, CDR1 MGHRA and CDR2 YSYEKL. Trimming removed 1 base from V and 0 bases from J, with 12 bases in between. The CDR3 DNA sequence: TGCGCCAGCAGCCAAGTCGGTCTTAAACTGAACACTGAAGCTTTCTTT. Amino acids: CASSQVGLKLNTEAFF.

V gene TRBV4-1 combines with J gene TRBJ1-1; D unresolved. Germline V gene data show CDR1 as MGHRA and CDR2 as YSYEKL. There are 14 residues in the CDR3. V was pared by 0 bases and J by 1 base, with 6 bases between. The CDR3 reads CASSQDSENTEAFF. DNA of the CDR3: TGCGCCAGCAGCCAAGATTCGGAGAACACTGAAGCTTTCTTT.

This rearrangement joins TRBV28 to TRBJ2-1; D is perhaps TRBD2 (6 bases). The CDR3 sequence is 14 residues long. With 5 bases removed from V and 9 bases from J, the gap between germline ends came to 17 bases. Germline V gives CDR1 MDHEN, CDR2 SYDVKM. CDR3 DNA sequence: TGTGCCAGCAGTATAGGCGGAGGGAGTGTTGAGCAGTTCTTC. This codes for CASSIGGGSVEQFF.

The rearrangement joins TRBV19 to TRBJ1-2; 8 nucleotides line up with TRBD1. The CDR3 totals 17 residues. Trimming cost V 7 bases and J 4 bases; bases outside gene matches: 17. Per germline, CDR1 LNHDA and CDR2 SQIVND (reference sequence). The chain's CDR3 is CASIKGDTGGRGYGYTF. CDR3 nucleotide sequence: TGTGCCAGTATCAAGGGAGATACAGGGGGTCGTGGCTATGGCTACACCTTC.

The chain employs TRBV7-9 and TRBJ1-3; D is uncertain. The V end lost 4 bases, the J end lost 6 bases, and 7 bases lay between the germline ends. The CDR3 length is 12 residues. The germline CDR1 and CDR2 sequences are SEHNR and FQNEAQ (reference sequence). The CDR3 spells CASSSRENTIYF. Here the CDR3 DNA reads TGTGCCAGCAGCTCCCGAGAAAACACCATATATTTT.

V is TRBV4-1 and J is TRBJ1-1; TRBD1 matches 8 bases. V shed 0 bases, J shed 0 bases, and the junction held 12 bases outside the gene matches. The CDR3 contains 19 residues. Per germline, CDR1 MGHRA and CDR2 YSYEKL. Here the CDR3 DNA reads TGCGCCAGCAGCCAAGAGAGTGGGGCAGGGGGCGTCTTGAACACTGAAGCTTTCTTT. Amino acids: CASSQESGAGGVLNTEAFF.

CDR3 DNA sequence: TGTGCCTGGAGGACAGGATTACAGGGCGGAGAAGCTTTCTTT. It translates to CAWRTGLQGGEAFF. The gene calls are TRBV30 and TRBJ1-1; D might be TRBD1 (6 bases). The CDR3 covers 14 residues. V was shortened by 3 bases and J by 8 bases, with 19 bases between the two germline ends. The germline gives CDR1 GTSNPN, CDR2 SVGIG (reference sequence).

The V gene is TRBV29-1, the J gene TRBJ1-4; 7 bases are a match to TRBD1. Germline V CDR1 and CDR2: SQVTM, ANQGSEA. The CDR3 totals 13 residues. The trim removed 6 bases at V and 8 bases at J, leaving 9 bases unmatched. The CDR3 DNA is TGCAGCGTGGACGCCCAGGGACAGGAAAAACTGTTTTTT. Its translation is CSVDAQGQEKLFF.

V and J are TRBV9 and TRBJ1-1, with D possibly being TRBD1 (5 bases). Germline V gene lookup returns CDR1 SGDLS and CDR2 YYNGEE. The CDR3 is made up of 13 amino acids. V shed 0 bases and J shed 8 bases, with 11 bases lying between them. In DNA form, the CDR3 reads TGTGCCAGCAGCGTAGCAGGGACTACGGAAGCTTTCTTT. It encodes CASSVAGTTEAFF.

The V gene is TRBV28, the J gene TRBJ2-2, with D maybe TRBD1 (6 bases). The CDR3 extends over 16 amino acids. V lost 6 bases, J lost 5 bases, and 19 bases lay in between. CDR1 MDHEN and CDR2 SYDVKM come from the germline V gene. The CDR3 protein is CASRIGTYLGTGELFF. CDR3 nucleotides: TGTGCCAGCAGAATCGGGACATACCTCGGTACCGGGGAGCTGTTTTTT.

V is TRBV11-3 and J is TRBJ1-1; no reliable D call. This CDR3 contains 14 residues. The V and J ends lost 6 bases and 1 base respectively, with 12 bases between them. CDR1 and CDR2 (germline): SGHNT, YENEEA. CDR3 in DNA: TGTGCCAGCAGTCCCATATGGGGGAACACTGAAGCTTTCTTT. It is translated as CASSPIWGNTEAFF. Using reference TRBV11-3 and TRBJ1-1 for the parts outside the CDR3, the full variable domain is EAGVVQSPRYKIIEKKQPVAFWCNPISGHNTLYWYLQNLGQGPELLIRYENEEAVDDSQLPKDRFSAERLKGVDSTLKIQPAELGDSAVYLCASSPIWGNTEAFFGQGTRLTVV.

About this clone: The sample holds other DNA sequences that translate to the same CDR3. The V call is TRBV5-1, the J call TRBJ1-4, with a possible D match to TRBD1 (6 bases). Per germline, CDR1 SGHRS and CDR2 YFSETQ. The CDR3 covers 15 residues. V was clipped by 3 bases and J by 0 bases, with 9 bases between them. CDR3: CASSSEGATNEKLFF. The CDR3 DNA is TGCGCCAGCAGCTCGGAGGGGGCAACTAATGAAAAACTGTTTTTT. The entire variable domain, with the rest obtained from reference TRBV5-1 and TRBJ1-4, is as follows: KAGVTQTPRYLIKTRGQQVTLSCSPISGHRSVSWYQQTPGQGLQFLFEYFSETQRNKGNFPGRFSGRQFSNSRSEMNVSTLELGDSALYLCASSSEGATNEKLFFGSGTQLSVL.

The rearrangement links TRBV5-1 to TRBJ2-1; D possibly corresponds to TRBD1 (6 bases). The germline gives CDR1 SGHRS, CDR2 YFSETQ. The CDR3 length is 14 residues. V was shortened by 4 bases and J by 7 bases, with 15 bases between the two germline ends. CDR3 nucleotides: TGCGCCAGCAGCACATGGACCAGGGGTAATGAGCAGTTCTTC. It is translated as CASSTWTRGNEQFF.